This record covers a single TCR beta chain. Its antigen is unidentified. Unmatched junction bases numbered 9, after V lost 9 bases and J lost 9 bases. The CDR3 contains 13 residues. Germline loops: CDR1 KGHDR, CDR2 SFDVKD. This sample is drawn from a study of T cell responses to AZD1222 COVID-19 vaccine. Only in-frame clones appear in the TCRdb table, and some are missing; sequencing was by immunoSEQ multiplex PCR. The data show about 160,000 clones, about 91% seen once. The study, taken as a whole, reports: Close to half of all spike-specific TCRs reportedly target regions of the variants that are unmutated. Repertoires were collected only later (after the peak T cell response had occurred). Baseline serology detected seropositivity in only six AZD1222 recipients.

Second doses were pooled across both intervals (about 4 or about 12 weeks). The TCR comes from an adult who received the AZD1222 COVID-19 vaccine. The chain couples TRBV24-1 to TRBJ2-1, with 8 bases that match TRBD2. The starting material was peripheral blood, obtained 28 days after the second AZD1222 dose. CDR3 region: CATSARGGSEQFF. CDR3 bases: TGTGCCACCTCTGCCCGCGGGGGGTCTGAGCAGTTCTTC.